Listed below are T cell receptor beta chains from one sample, sequenced in a study of cytomegalovirus exposure and HLA in healthy donors. Here immunoSEQ multiplex PCR was the method, and the copy in TCRdb shows in-frame clones only, minus some. Of about 160,000 clones in the sample, around three quarters were seen once. What was sequenced was PBMCs. The receptors derive from a woman aged 40-49 years in good health and CMV-seronegative. Both conserved end residues are part of each CDR3. Fields, in order: CDR3 DNA, CDR3 protein, V gene, D gene, J gene, clone size. A D gene is named only where the DNA matches it firmly. Clone size is stated in some rows and not others, as once, few, many or a class when expanded.

CDR3 DNA: TGTGCCAGCAGTTTCAGGGGGGCAAATCAGCCCCAGCATTTT; CDR3 protein: CASSFRGANQPQHF; V gene: TRBV27; D gene: TRBD1; J gene: TRBJ1-5; clone size: .
CDR3 DNA: TGCGCCAGCGGACAGGGGAACACTGAAGCTTTCTTT; CDR3 protein: CASGQGNTEAFF; V gene: TRBV5-1; D gene: TRBD1; J gene: TRBJ1-1; clone size: .
CDR3 DNA: TGTGCCAGCAGCCCACAGGGGGCCCAGAGCAATCAGCCCCAGCATTTT; CDR3 protein: CASSPQGAQSNQPQHF; V gene: TRBV6-6; D gene: TRBD1; J gene: TRBJ1-5; clone size: .
CDR3 DNA: TGTGCCAGCGTGGTTAGGAGTCACAATGAGCAGTTCTTC; CDR3 protein: CASVVRSHNEQFF; V gene: TRBV6-5; D gene: .; J gene: TRBJ2-1; clone size: .
CDR3 DNA: TGTGCCAGCAGCTTGACACATGTGGGCAATCAGCCCCAGCATTTT; CDR3 protein: CASSLTHVGNQPQHF; V gene: TRBV5-6; D gene: .; J gene: TRBJ1-5; clone size: .
CDR3 DNA: TGTGCCAGCAGTTTGATGGGGCCCGGTAACGCCGGGGAGCTGTTTTTT; CDR3 protein: CASSLMGPGNAGELFF; V gene: TRBV6-5; D gene: .; J gene: TRBJ2-2; clone size: .
CDR3 DNA: TGTGCCAGCAGCCCCCCGGGAAGGGATGACACCGGGGAGCTGTTTTTT; CDR3 protein: CASSPPGRDDTGELFF; V gene: TRBV11-3; D gene: .; J gene: TRBJ2-2; clone size: .
CDR3 DNA: TGTGCCAGTAGTTCCTCCGGGACTTTCTATGGCTACACCTTC; CDR3 protein: CASSSSGTFYGYTF; V gene: TRBV19; D gene: .; J gene: TRBJ1-2; clone size: .
CDR3 DNA: TGCGCCAGCAGCTTGCCTAGCGGCACAGATACGCAGTATTTT; CDR3 protein: CASSLPSGTDTQYF; V gene: TRBV5-1; D gene: .; J gene: TRBJ2-3; clone size: few
CDR3 DNA: TGTGCCAGCAGCTTAGCGGAGGGTTTGGGCAATCAGCCCCAGCATTTT; CDR3 protein: CASSLAEGLGNQPQHF; V gene: TRBV28; D gene: .; J gene: TRBJ1-5; clone size: .
CDR3 DNA: TGTGCCAGCAGCTTGCGGGGCCTCCCGGGACTAGGGGTAGTCGGGCAGTACTTC; CDR3 protein: CASSLRGLPGLGVVGQYF; V gene: TRBV5-6; D gene: TRBD2; J gene: TRBJ2-7; clone size: .
CDR3 DNA: TGTGCCAGCAAGAAGGAGGGAGCCCTTTTCACAGATACGCAGTATTTT; CDR3 protein: CASKKEGALFTDTQYF; V gene: TRBV4-2; D gene: .; J gene: TRBJ2-3; clone size: .
CDR3 DNA: TGTGCCAGCAGCTACCGACAGGGTGCTCTTGATGGCTACACCTTC; CDR3 protein: CASSYRQGALDGYTF; V gene: TRBV13; D gene: TRBD1; J gene: TRBJ1-2; clone size: .
CDR3 DNA: TGTGCCAGCAGCAAAGGGGACAGGGAAAAGCGGCCCCAGCATTTT; CDR3 protein: CASSKGDREKRPQHF; V gene: TRBV21-1; D gene: .; J gene: TRBJ1-5; clone size: .
CDR3 DNA: TGTGCCAGTAGCCGCCGAGATGAAGCTTTCTTT; CDR3 protein: CASSRRDEAFF; V gene: TRBV19; D gene: .; J gene: TRBJ1-1; clone size: .
CDR3 DNA: TGCGCCAGCGGGGAGATAGTGGGCACCGGGGAGCTGTTTTTT; CDR3 protein: CASGEIVGTGELFF; V gene: TRBV5-1; D gene: .; J gene: TRBJ2-2; clone size: .
CDR3 DNA: TGCGCCAGCAGCTTCGGACTAGGCTCATACAATGAGCAGTTCTTC; CDR3 protein: CASSFGLGSYNEQFF; V gene: TRBV5-1; D gene: TRBD2; J gene: TRBJ2-1; clone size: .
CDR3 DNA: TGTGCCAGCAGCTCCCCTGGGGGGGAGAACACTGAAGCTTTCTTT; CDR3 protein: CASSSPGGENTEAFF; V gene: TRBV7-9; D gene: .; J gene: TRBJ1-1; clone size: .
CDR3 DNA: TGTGCCAGCAGCTTGGACCCAGGTGGCGGCTACACCTTC; CDR3 protein: CASSLDPGGGYTF; V gene: TRBV5-6; D gene: .; J gene: TRBJ1-2; clone size: .
CDR3 DNA: TGTGCCAGTACCACAATGACTACAGGGAACCCCTACAATGAGCAGTTCTTC; CDR3 protein: CASTTMTTGNPYNEQFF; V gene: TRBV19; D gene: .; J gene: TRBJ2-1; clone size: .
CDR3 DNA: TGTGCCAGTAGTAGGAGTGGCTATGGCTACACCTTC; CDR3 protein: CASSRSGYGYTF; V gene: TRBV19; D gene: .; J gene: TRBJ1-2; clone size: .
CDR3 DNA: TGTGCCAGCAGCGCAACTAGCGACCTATTCTACGAGCAGTACTTC; CDR3 protein: CASSATSDLFYEQYF; V gene: TRBV5-6; D gene: TRBD2; J gene: TRBJ2-7; clone size: once
CDR3 DNA: TGTGCCAGCAGTTTGAAAGCGGCAGCTAATGAAAAACTGTTTTTT; CDR3 protein: CASSLKAAANEKLFF; V gene: TRBV27; D gene: .; J gene: TRBJ1-4; clone size: .
CDR3 DNA: TGTGCCAGCAGGACTAGCAGTAGAGATACGCAGTATTTT; CDR3 protein: CASRTSSRDTQYF; V gene: TRBV2; D gene: TRBD2; J gene: TRBJ2-3; clone size: few
CDR3 DNA: TGTGCCAGCAGCTTGAGGGGGCCGGGGGAGCTGTTTTTT; CDR3 protein: CASSLRGPGELFF; V gene: TRBV7-3; D gene: TRBD1; J gene: TRBJ2-2; clone size: .
CDR3 DNA: TGTGCCAAGTCCGGGACAGGAGGCCACGAGCAGTACTTC; CDR3 protein: CAKSGTGGHEQYF; V gene: TRBV2; D gene: TRBD1; J gene: TRBJ2-7; clone size: .
CDR3 DNA: TGTGCCACCTGGGAGCGGAACACCGGGGAGCTGTTTTTT; CDR3 protein: CATWERNTGELFF; V gene: TRBV19; D gene: .; J gene: TRBJ2-2; clone size: .
CDR3 DNA: TGTGCCAGTAGTTTAGCGGGAGAAGCGCCAGATACGCAGTATTTT; CDR3 protein: CASSLAGEAPDTQYF; V gene: TRBV19; D gene: TRBD2; J gene: TRBJ2-3; clone size: once